This TCR beta chain appears in the sequencing data of a study of blood T cells in healthy people across ages. Primers used in a second PCR of about 6 to 11 cycles were a sample-barcoded 5' primer and a J-beta primer mix. TCRdb independently ran MiXCR on the 5' RACE reads; one entry per CDR3 protein. The table has 500,000 to 700,000 distinct CDR3 sequences, approximately 30% seen once. The CDR3 length is 16 residues. CDR1 is SQVTM and CDR2 is ANQGSEA in the germline V gene. There are a few counts of this clonotype. The sequencing sample was made of blood. The receptor's source is an elderly woman in good health. V usage is TRBV29-1 and J usage is TRBJ2-1; D is undetermined. The J call may be wrong; the DNA end is better matched by TRBJ2-7. The CDR3 region is CSVEDLRVPSYNEQYF. CDR3 DNA sequence: TGCAGCGTTGAAGATCTTCGAGTCCCGTCCTACAATGAGCAGTACTTC.